The following is a T cell receptor (beta chain) sequence with its context. Its antigen is undetermined. The donors gave bone marrow, and they were healthy. This sample was included in a study of cytomegalovirus exposure and HLA in healthy donors. Study in general: HLA-typed donors were the source of about 85 million unique TCRs held in an early data release. General study points: An analysis was carried out at a later point. It showed that HLA-associated TCR beta chains were more clonally expanded than equally common non-associated chains.

Germline loops: CDR1 WNHNN, CDR2 SYGVQD (reference sequence). The CDR3 is 16 residues long. V gave up 3 bases and J gave up 3 bases, with 17 bases separating them. Amplification used 60 Vbeta primers and 13 Jbeta primers. TCRdb's copy holds only in-frame clones and misses some; the assay was immunoSEQ multiplex PCR. The table lists some 150,000 clones, over 55% of them singletons. The chain uses TRBV10-1 and TRBJ1-1; D perhaps matches TRBD1 (5 bases). The sample taken for sequencing was PBMCs. The sequence was collected from a man in his forties in good health and CMV-seronegative. The CDR3 sequence is CASSDAGPAGDTEAFF. In nucleotides, the CDR3 is TGCGCCAGCAGTGACGCGGGGCCAGCCGGCGACACTGAAGCTTTCTTT.